The entry below describes one T cell receptor beta chain. Its antigen is still unknown. At one of its ends the junction is not consistent with the germline gene, which may arise from a read error. This sample is part of a study of cytomegalovirus exposure and HLA in healthy donors. Study-level background: Among the approximately 430 donors who were genotyped, approximately 83% fell in the genetic ancestry cluster that is associated with self-reported Caucasian donors. General study points: Generally TCR sequences proved uncommon, though certain public TCRs appeared in numerous donors. TCR beta V segments were, for the most part, productive about 87% or about 30% of the time in an earlier analysis. In a later analysis, productive TCRs from donors in an Asian-associated ancestry cluster reportedly carried fewer N-insertions than the cohort mean.

The PCR contained 60 Vbeta and 13 Jbeta primers. Profiled with immunoSEQ multiplex PCR; TCRdb holds only in-frame clones, not every one. The sample has around 190,000 clones, about four fifths seen once; the top ten hold 12% to 15%. Germline V CDR1 and CDR2: SEHNR, FQNEAQ (reference sequence). CDR3 length: 14 amino acids. Sequenced input: PBMCs. This clonotype originated in a young woman in good health and CMV-seropositive. The J gene is TRBJ2-3, the V gene TRBV7-9, with D possibly being TRBD2 (6 bases). The CDR3, as DNA: TGTTCCAGCAGCTTCGGGGGTTTCACAGATACGCAGTATTTT. This translates into CSSSFGGFTDTQYF.